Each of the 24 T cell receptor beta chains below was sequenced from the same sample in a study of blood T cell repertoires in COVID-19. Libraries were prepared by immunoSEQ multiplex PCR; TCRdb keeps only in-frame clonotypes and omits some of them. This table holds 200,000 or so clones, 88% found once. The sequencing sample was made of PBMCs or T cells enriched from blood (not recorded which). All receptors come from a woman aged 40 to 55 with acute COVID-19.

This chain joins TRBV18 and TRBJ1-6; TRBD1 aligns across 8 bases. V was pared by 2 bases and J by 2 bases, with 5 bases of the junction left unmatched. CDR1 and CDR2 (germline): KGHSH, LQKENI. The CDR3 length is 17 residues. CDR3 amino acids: CASSPIPGGTYNSPLHF. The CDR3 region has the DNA TGTGCCAGCTCACCAATCCCAGGGGGCACCTATAATTCACCCCTCCACTTT.

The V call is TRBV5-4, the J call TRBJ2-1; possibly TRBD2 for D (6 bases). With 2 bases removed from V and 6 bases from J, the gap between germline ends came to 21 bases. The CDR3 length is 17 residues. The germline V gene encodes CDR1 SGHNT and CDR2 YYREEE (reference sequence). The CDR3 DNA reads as TGTGCCAGCAGCTTTAAGACGACTAGGACATATCCCAATGAGCAGTTCTTC. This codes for CASSFKTTRTYPNEQFF.

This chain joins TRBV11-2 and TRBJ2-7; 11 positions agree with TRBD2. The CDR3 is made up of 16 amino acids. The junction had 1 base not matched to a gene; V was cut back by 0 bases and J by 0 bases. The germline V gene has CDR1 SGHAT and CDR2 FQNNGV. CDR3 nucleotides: TGTGCCAGCAGCTTAGAACTAGCGGGGGCCTCCTACGAGCAGTACTTC. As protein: CASSLELAGASYEQYF.

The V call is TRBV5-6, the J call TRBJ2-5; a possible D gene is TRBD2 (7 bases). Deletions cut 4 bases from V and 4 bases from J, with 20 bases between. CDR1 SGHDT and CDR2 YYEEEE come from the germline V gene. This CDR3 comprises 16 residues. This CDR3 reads CASSPRRGRVVETQYF. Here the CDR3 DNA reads TGTGCCAGCAGCCCCAGGAGGGGGAGGGTAGTAGAGACCCAGTACTTC.

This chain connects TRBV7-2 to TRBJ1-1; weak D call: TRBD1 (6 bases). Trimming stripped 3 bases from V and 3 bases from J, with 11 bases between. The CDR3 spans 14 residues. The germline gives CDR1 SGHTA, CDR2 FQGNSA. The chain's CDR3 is CASSLGAGYTEAFF. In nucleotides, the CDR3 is TGTGCCAGCAGCTTGGGGGCCGGATACACTGAAGCTTTCTTT.

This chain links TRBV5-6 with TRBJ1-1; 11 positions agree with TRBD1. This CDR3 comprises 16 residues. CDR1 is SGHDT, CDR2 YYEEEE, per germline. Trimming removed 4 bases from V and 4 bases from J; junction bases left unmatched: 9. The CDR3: CASSPGTGGYGTEAFF. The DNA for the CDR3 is TGTGCCAGCAGCCCCGGGACAGGGGGGTACGGCACTGAAGCTTTCTTT. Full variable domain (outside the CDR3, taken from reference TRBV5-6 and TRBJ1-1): DAGVTQSPTHLIKTRGQQVTLRCSPKSGHDTVSWYQQALGQGPQFIFQYYEEEERQRGNFPDRFSGHQFPNYSSELNVNALLLGDSALYLCASSPGTGGYGTEAFFGQGTRLTVV.

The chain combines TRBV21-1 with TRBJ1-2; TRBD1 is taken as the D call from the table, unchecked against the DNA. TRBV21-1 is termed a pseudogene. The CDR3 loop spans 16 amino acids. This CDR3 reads CASSKSAHRGVHGYTF. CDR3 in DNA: TGTGCCAGCAGCAAATCGGCCCACAGGGGAGTACATGGCTACACCTTC.

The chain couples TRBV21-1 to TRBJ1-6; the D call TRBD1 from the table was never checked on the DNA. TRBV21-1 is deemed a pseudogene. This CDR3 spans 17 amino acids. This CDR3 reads CASSKEVGAKWDSPLHF. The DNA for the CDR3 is TGTGCCAGCAGCAAAGAGGTAGGGGCGAAATGGGATTCACCCCTCCACTTT.

The CDR3 loop is CASGPDPGLAGQYV. The CDR3 DNA sequence: TGTGCCAGCGGCCCAGATCCGGGACTAGCGGGGCAGTACGTC. The rearrangement links TRBV7-8 to TRBJ2-7; TRBD2 aligns across 12 bases. Trimming cost V 8 bases and J 9 bases; bases outside gene matches: 11. This CDR3 region has 14 residues. The V gene's germline CDR1 is SGHVS and CDR2 FQNEAQ.

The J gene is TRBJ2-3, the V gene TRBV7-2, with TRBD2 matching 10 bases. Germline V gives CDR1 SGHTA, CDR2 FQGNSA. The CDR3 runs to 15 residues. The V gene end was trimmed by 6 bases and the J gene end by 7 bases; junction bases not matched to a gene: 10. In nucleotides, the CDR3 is TGTGCCAGCAGTTACCTGACTAGCGGGCTATATACGCAGTATTTT. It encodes CASSYLTSGLYTQYF.

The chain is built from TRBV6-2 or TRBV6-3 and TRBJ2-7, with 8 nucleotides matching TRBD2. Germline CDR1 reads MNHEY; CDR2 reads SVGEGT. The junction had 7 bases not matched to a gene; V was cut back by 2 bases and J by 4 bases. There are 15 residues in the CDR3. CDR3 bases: TGTGCCAGCAGTTACCCACGGGGGGGCCTTTACGAGCAGTACTTC. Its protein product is CASSYPRGGLYEQYF.

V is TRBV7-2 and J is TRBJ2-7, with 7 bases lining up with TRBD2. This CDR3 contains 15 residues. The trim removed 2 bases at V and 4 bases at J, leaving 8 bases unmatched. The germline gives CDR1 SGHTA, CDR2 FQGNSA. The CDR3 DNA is TGTGCCAGCAGCTTAAGTATCCGCGGGGGATACGAGCAGTACTTC. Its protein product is CASSLSIRGGYEQYF.

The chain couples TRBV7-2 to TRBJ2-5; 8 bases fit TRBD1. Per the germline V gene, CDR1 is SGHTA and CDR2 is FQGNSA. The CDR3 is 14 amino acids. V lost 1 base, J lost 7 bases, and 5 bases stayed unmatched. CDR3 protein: CASSLGQGAGTQYF. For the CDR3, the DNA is TGTGCCAGCAGCTTAGGGCAGGGGGCGGGGACCCAGTACTTC.

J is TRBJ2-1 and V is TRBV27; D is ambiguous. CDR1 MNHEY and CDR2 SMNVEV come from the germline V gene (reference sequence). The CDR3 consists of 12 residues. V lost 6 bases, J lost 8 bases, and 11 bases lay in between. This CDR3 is CASRKEAHEQFF. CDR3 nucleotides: TGTGCCAGCAGAAAAGAGGCCCATGAGCAGTTCTTC.

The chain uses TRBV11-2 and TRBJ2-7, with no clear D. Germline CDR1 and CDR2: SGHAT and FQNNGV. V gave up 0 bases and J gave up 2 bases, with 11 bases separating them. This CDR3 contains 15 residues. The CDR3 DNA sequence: TGTGCCAGCAGCTTAGATGTCCACAACCCCTACGAGCAGTACGTC. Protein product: CASSLDVHNPYEQYV.

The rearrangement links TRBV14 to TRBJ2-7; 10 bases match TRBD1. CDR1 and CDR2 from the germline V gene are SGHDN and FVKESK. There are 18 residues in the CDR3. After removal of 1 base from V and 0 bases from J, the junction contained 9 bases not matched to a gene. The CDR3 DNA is TGTGCCAGCAGCCAAGCGTTAGGGACAGGGGCCATCTCCTACGAGCAGTACTTC. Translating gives CASSQALGTGAISYEQYF.

The CDR3, as DNA: TGTGCCAGTAGTATAGGGGGCGAGATAAACACTGAAGCTTTCTTT. Its translation is CASSIGGEINTEAFF. V gene TRBV19 combines with J gene TRBJ1-1; tentative D call: TRBD1 (5 bases). CDR1 is LNHDA and CDR2 is SQIVND in the germline V gene (reference sequence). V lost 1 base and J lost 2, with 11 bases in between. The CDR3 has 15 amino acids.

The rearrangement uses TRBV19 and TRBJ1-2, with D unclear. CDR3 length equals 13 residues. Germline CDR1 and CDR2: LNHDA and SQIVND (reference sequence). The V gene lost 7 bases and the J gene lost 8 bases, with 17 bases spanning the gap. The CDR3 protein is CASKSRTTWGYTF. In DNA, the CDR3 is TGTGCCAGTAAATCTCGGACTACATGGGGCTACACCTTC.

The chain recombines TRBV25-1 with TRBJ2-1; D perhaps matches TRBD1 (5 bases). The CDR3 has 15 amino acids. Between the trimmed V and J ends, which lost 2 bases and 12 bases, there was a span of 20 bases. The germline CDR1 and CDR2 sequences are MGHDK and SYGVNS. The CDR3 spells CASSETGVSTYRQFF. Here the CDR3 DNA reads TGTGCCAGCAGTGAAACAGGTGTTTCCACCTACAGGCAGTTCTTC.

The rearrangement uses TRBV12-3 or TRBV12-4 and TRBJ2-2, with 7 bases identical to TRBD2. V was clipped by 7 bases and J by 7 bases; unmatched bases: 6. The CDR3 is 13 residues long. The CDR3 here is CASTLPGGGELFF. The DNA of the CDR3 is TGTGCCAGCACCCTGCCGGGGGGCGGGGAGCTGTTTTTT.

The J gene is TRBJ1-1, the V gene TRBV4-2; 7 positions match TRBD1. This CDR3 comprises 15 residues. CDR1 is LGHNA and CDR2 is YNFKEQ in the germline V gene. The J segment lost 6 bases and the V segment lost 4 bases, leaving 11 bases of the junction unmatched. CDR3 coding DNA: TGTGCCAGCAGCCCCGGGGCCAGGGGGATCCCTGAAGCTTTCTTT. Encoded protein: CASSPGARGIPEAFF.

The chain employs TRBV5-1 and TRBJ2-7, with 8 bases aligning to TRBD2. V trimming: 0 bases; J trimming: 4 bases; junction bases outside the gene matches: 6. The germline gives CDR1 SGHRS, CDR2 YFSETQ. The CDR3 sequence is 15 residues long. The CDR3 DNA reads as TGCGCCAGCAGCTTGGAACTAGCGGTTATATACGAGCAGTACTTC. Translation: CASSLELAVIYEQYF.

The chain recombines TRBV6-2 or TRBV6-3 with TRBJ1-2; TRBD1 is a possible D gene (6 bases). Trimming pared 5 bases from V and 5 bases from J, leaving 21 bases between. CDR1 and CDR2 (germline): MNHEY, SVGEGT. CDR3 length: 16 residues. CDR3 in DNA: TGTGCCAGCAGTGTGGAGACAACAGGGATTTTTTATGGCTACACCTTC. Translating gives CASSVETTGIFYGYTF.

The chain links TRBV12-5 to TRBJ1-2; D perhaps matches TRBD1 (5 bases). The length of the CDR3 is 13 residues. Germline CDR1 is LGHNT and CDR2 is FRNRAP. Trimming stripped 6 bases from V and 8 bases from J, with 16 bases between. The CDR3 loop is CASGSPGRAGYTF. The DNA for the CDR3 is TGTGCTAGTGGCTCCCCAGGCAGGGCGGGCTACACCTTC. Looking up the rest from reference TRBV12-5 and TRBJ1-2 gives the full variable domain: DARVTQTPRHKVTEMGQEVTMRCQPILGHNTVFWYRQTMMQGLELLAYFRNRAPLDDSGMPKDRFSAEMPDATLATLKIQPSEPRDSAVYFCASGSPGRAGYTFGSGTRLTVV.